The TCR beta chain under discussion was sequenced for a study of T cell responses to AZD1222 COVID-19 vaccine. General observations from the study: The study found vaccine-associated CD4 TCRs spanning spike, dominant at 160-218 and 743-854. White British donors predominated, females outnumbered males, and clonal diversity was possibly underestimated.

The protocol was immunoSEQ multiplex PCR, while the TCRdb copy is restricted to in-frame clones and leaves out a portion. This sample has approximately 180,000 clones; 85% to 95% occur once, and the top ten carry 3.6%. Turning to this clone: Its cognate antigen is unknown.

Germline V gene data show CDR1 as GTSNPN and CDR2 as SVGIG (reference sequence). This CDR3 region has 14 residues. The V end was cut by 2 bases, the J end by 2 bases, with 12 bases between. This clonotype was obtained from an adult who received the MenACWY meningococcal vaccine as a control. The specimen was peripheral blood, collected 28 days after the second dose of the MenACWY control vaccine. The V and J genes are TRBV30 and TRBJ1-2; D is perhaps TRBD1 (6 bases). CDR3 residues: CAWSPGGHNYGYTF. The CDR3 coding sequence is TGTGCCTGGAGTCCCGGGGGACACAACTATGGCTACACCTTC.